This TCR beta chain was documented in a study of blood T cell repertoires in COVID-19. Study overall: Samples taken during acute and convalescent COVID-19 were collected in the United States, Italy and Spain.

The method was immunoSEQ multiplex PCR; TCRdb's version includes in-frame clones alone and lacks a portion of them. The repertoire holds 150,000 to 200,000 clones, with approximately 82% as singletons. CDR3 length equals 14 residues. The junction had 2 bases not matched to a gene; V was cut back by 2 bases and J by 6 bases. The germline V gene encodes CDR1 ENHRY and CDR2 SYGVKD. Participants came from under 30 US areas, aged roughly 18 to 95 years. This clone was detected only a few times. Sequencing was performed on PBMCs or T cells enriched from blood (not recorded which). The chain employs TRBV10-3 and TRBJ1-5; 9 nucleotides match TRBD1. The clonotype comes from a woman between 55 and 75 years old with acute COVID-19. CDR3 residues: CAISERTGVQPQHF. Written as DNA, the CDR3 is TGTGCCATCAGTGAGCGGACAGGGGTTCAGCCCCAGCATTTT.